The T cell receptor (beta chain) under discussion was sequenced for a study of T-cell memory formation after mild COVID-19. CDR1 and CDR2 (germline): SQVTM, ANQGSEA. CDR3 size: 13 residues. J was trimmed by 0 bases and V by 5 bases; bases with no gene match: 4. The 5'RACE method, run with constant-segment primers, produced TCR alpha and TCR beta cDNA libraries (carrying sample barcodes and UMIs). Via MiXCR, TCRdb re-called the 5' RACE reads, giving one row per CDR3 protein. The repertoire has approximately 500,000 distinct CDR3 sequences, nearly 25% of them found once; the top ten carry approximately 13%.

The TCR originated in an adult woman who had mild COVID-19 (a few samples of this study predate the infection). Cell type and time point are not known. The rearrangement links TRBV29-1 to TRBJ2-7; 7 positions agree with TRBD1. The sample comprised PBMCs or a T cell subset sorted from them (not recorded which). The CDR3 DNA reads as TGCAGCGTTCCCGGACAGGTCTCCTACGAGCAGTACTTC. Its translation is CSVPGQVSYEQYF.